The 27 T cell receptor beta chains listed next were all sequenced from one sample in a study of human T cells and chemical hapten exposure. TCRdb ran MiXCR on the RACE reads and lists one entry per CDR3 protein. This table has approximately 120,000 distinct CDR3 sequences, 9.2% appearing once. Time point reported: patch test 2, 6 weeks after DPC sensitization. Treatment: therapeutic diphenylcyclopropenone sensitization with weekly scalp DPC. The input for sequencing was whole blood, taken in connection with sensitization to the hapten diphenylcyclopropenone (DPC). These receptors were taken from a middle-aged woman with alopecia areata. Some clones in this sample may be carry-over from other donors' samples.

The J gene is TRBJ2-5, the V gene TRBV29-1; D unresolved. V shed 5 bases and J shed 5 bases, with 12 bases lying between them. CDR1 and CDR2 (germline): SQVTM, ANQGSEA. The CDR3 contains 12 residues. The CDR3 DNA reads as TGCAGCGTTCTCCTTTCCGAGGAGACCCAGTACTTC. Its translation is CSVLLSEETQYF. The whole variable domain, filled in from reference TRBV29-1 and TRBJ2-5, reads SAVISQKPSRDICQRGTSLTIQCQVDSQVTMMFWYRQQPGQSLTLIATANQGSEATYESGFVIDKFPISRPNLTFSTLTVSNMSPEDSSIYLCSVLLSEETQYFGPGTRLLVL.

V is TRBV4-1 and J is TRBJ1-6; D not resolved. The CDR3 length is 15 residues. The V end lost 4 bases, the J end lost 1 base, and 8 bases lay between the germline ends. The germline CDR1 and CDR2 sequences are MGHRA and YSYEKL. CDR3: CASSLSGSYNSPLHF. The CDR3 DNA sequence: TGCGCCAGCAGCCTTTCGGGGTCCTATAATTCACCCCTCCACTTT.

The V and J genes are TRBV18 and TRBJ1-1, with D hard to call. There are 14 residues in the CDR3. Germline values: CDR1 KGHSH, CDR2 LQKENI. The ends were cut back, 2 bases at V and 3 bases at J, with 10 bases in the middle. In nucleotides, the CDR3 is TGTGCCAGCTCACCAGGGGAGGGATACACTGAAGCTTTCTTT. Translated: CASSPGEGYTEAFF.

V usage is TRBV7-8 and J usage is TRBJ1-5, with no clear D. CDR3 length: 13 amino acids. CDR1 is SGHVS and CDR2 is FQNEAQ in the germline V gene. The ends were cut back, 0 bases at V and 7 bases at J, with 7 bases in the middle. This CDR3 reads CASSLAEGQPQHF. The CDR3 DNA sequence: TGTGCCAGCAGCTTAGCCGAGGGACAGCCCCAGCATTTT.

The gene calls are TRBV29-1 and TRBJ2-5; TRBD2 aligns across 11 bases. Germline V gene sequence: CDR1 SQVTM, CDR2 ANQGSEA. V dropped 7 bases and J dropped 4; count of bases not matched to a gene: 5. The CDR3 is made up of 13 amino acids. The CDR3 DNA reads TGCAGCGCCGATCTAGCGGGGGGAGAGACCCAGTACTTC. This encodes CSADLAGGETQYF.

This clonotype was recorded a few times. V gene TRBV6-2 or TRBV6-3 combines with J gene TRBJ2-5; 9 nucleotides align to TRBD1. Trimming took 4 bases from V and 0 from J; bases not matched to a gene: 6. The germline gives CDR1 MNHEY, CDR2 SVGEGT. The CDR3 sequence is 16 residues long. The chain's CDR3 is CASSSPGQGYQETQYF. DNA of the CDR3: TGTGCCAGCAGTTCACCGGGACAGGGATACCAAGAGACCCAGTACTTC.

The table lists this clonotype with many counts. The rearrangement links TRBV29-1 to TRBJ2-3, with D perhaps TRBD1 or TRBD2 (5 bases each). V dropped 7 bases and J dropped 5 bases, with 10 bases sitting between them. This CDR3 is built from 11 residues. Per germline, CDR1 SQVTM and CDR2 ANQGSEA. The CDR3 here is CSGGRGDTQYF. CDR3 DNA: TGCAGCGGGGGCCGGGGAGATACGCAGTATTTT.

J is TRBJ2-2 and V is TRBV19, with 7 bases fitting TRBD1. In germline, CDR1 is LNHDA, CDR2 SQIVND (reference sequence). The CDR3 loop spans 17 amino acids. The V and J ends lost 0 bases and 2 bases, in that order; junction bases with no gene match: 6. For the CDR3, the DNA is TGTGCCAGTAGTATAGACTCCGGGACAGTCAACACCGGGGAGCTGTTTTTT. It translates to CASSIDSGTVNTGELFF.

This clonotype was seen at least ten times. The chain is built from TRBV7-2 and TRBJ1-4, with D unresolved. The CDR3 has 15 residues. The germline V gene encodes CDR1 SGHTA and CDR2 FQGNSA. V lost 1 base and J lost 8, with 14 bases in between. CDR3 nucleotides: TGTGCCAGCAGCTTAGTTCTAGGGCGCGAGGAAAAACTGTTTTTT. Translating gives CASSLVLGREEKLFF.

This clonotype was seen only a few times. The chain joins TRBV18 to TRBJ2-7; weak D call: TRBD2 (5 bases). This CDR3 has 12 residues. The germline V gene has CDR1 KGHSH and CDR2 LQKENI. Trimming took 6 bases from V and 4 from J, leaving 10 bases between them. CDR3 loop: CASSMGGYEQYF. CDR3 coding DNA: TGTGCCAGCTCCATGGGCGGGTACGAGCAGTACTTC.

This clonotype was observed a few times. The rearrangement joins TRBV5-1 to TRBJ2-7; D remains unclear. V dropped 4 bases and J dropped 4 bases, with 15 bases sitting between them. The CDR3 covers 14 residues. Germline CDR1 reads SGHRS; CDR2 reads YFSETQ. The CDR3 loop is CASSLGYAEYEQYF. DNA of the CDR3: TGCGCCAGCAGCCTGGGCTATGCCGAATACGAGCAGTACTTC. Using reference TRBV5-1 and TRBJ2-7 for the parts outside the CDR3, the full variable domain is KAGVTQTPRYLIKTRGQQVTLSCSPISGHRSVSWYQQTPGQGLQFLFEYFSETQRNKGNFPGRFSGRQFSNSRSEMNVSTLELGDSALYLCASSLGYAEYEQYFGPGTRLTVT.

CDR3 nucleotide sequence: TGTGCCAGCAGTTTACCGGCAGGGCACTCTGGAAACACCATATATTTT. Its translation is CASSLPAGHSGNTIYF. The rearrangement uses TRBV28 and TRBJ1-3, with D possibly being TRBD1 (5 bases). Between the trimmed V and J ends, which lost 2 bases and 0 bases, there was a span of 11 bases. The CDR3 consists of 16 residues. CDR1 MDHEN and CDR2 SYDVKM come from the germline V gene. The whole variable domain, filled in from reference TRBV28 and TRBJ1-3, reads DVKVTQSSRYLVKRTGEKVFLECVQDMDHENMFWYRQDPGLGLRLIYFSYDVKMKEKGDIPEGYSVSREKKERFSLILESASTNQTSMYLCASSLPAGHSGNTIYFGEGSWLTVV.

The table lists this clonotype with a few counts. This sequence joins TRBV3-1 and TRBJ2-4; D might be TRBD2 (6 bases). Germline loops: CDR1 LGHDT, CDR2 YNNKEL (reference sequence). The CDR3 consists of 17 residues. V shed 3 bases and J shed 1 base, with 16 bases lying between them. The CDR3 loop is CASSQGTSLGAKNIQYF. The CDR3 DNA sequence: TGTGCCAGCAGCCAGGGGACTTCCCTAGGGGCCAAAAACATTCAGTACTTC.

The chain joins TRBV6-2 or TRBV6-3 to TRBJ1-2, with 7 bases identical to TRBD1. The germline V gene encodes CDR1 MNHEY and CDR2 SVGEGT. The ends lost 2 bases at V and 4 bases at J; junction bases unmatched: 7. The length of the CDR3 is 15 residues. The CDR3 is CASSYRQGESYGYTF. CDR3 coding DNA: TGTGCCAGCAGTTACAGGCAGGGGGAATCCTATGGCTACACCTTC.

Note on this clonotype: A read error may be the cause here, since a much bigger clone is one base away. V gene TRBV29-1 combines with J gene TRBJ1-2; D remains ambiguous. CDR1 and CDR2 from the germline V gene are SQVTM and ANQGSEA. The CDR3 is 14 amino acids. V dropped 1 base and J dropped 4 bases, with 13 bases sitting between them. For the CDR3, the DNA is TGCAGCGTTGAAGGGGTCAAGGGCAGCTATGGCTACACCTTC. It encodes CSVEGVKGSYGYTF.

This clonotype has at least ten counts. At one end the junction does not follow the germline gene, possibly because of a read error. The genes are TRBV29-1 and TRBJ1-2, with unresolved D. CDR1 SQVTM and CDR2 ANQGSEA come from the germline V gene. This CDR3 region has 12 residues. CDR3 in amino acids: CSARLLNRDLHF. The CDR3 region has the DNA TGCAGCGCCCGACTTTTAAACCGAGACCTCCACTTC.

The chain couples TRBV29-1 to TRBJ2-4; D is ambiguous. With 2 bases removed from V and 3 bases from J, the gap between germline ends came to 8 bases. CDR1 and CDR2 (germline): SQVTM, ANQGSEA. CDR3 length: 13 amino acids. CDR3 DNA sequence: TGCAGCGTTGAAAATGCCGACAAAAACATTCAGTACTTC. Protein sequence: CSVENADKNIQYF.

The chain recombines TRBV29-1 with TRBJ1-5; D unclear. CDR3 length: 13 residues. Germline V gives CDR1 SQVTM, CDR2 ANQGSEA. V was shortened by 3 bases and J by 0 bases, with 6 bases between the two germline ends. The DNA for the CDR3 is TGCAGCGTTGAGGAGTATAGCAATCAGCCCCAGCATTTT. Its protein is CSVEEYSNQPQHF.

This clonotype has at least ten counts. This CDR3 reads CSVDDARERGGYTF. The CDR3 region has the DNA TGCAGCGTTGATGACGCCAGGGAACGTGGGGGCTACACCTTC. This chain links TRBV29-1 with TRBJ1-2; TRBD1 might be the D (5 bases). The CDR3 is 14 amino acids. Germline-derived CDR1 and CDR2 are SQVTM and ANQGSEA. V gave up 3 bases and J gave up 8 bases, with 19 bases separating them.

This clonotype was detected many times. The chain joins TRBV7-2 to TRBJ2-5, with TRBD1 as a possible D gene (6 bases). The CDR3 extends over 15 amino acids. Germline V lookup: CDR1 SGHTA, CDR2 FQGNSA. Trimming removed 3 bases at V and 2 bases at J, with 13 bases between. The CDR3 nucleotides read TGTGCCAGCAGCTTTACCGGGACAACTCAAGAGACCCAGTACTTC. Protein: CASSFTGTTQETQYF.

This chain connects TRBV20-1 to TRBJ2-2, with unresolved D. This CDR3 is 13 amino acids long. V lost 3 bases to trimming and J lost 1 base, with 6 bases between them. Germline assignment: CDR1 DFQATT and CDR2 SNEGSKA (reference sequence). Here the CDR3 reads CSASSENTGELFF. Written as DNA, the CDR3 is TGCAGTGCTAGTTCCGAGAACACCGGGGAGCTGTTTTTT.

The table lists this clonotype with many counts. CDR3 nucleotides: TGTGCCAGCAGCTCTACGGGCCCTAGCCTCTACGAGCAGTACTTC. This codes for CASSSTGPSLYEQYF. The chain combines TRBV7-2 with TRBJ2-7, with D tentatively TRBD2 (5 bases). The V end was cut by 4 bases, the J end by 3 bases, with 16 bases between. Germline-derived CDR1 and CDR2 are SGHTA and FQGNSA. The CDR3 covers 15 residues.

The chain uses TRBV11-2 and TRBJ1-6; D uncertain. This CDR3 spans 14 amino acids. Germline loops: CDR1 SGHAT, CDR2 FQNNGV. V lost 0 bases and J lost 9, with 9 bases in between. The CDR3 sequence is CASSLDPGISPLHF. The CDR3 nucleotides read TGTGCCAGCAGCTTAGACCCGGGGATTTCACCCCTCCACTTT.

The table lists this clonotype with many counts. The chain uses TRBV7-2 and TRBJ1-5, with TRBD1 as a possible D gene (6 bases). The length of the CDR3 is 15 residues. Looked up from germline, CDR1 is SGHTA and CDR2 is FQGNSA. The V end lost 1 base, the J end lost 3 bases, and 10 bases lay between the germline ends. The CDR3 DNA reads TGTGCCAGCAGCTTAGGAGGGACAAACAATCAGCCCCAGCATTTT. This encodes CASSLGGTNNQPQHF.

For the CDR3, the DNA is TGCGCCAGCACCGGGGGAGGGTCCTACAATGAGCAGTTCTTC. Amino acid sequence: CASTGGGSYNEQFF. The chain couples TRBV5-1 to TRBJ2-1, with 7 nucleotides matching TRBD2. This CDR3 has 14 residues. Trimming at V came to 6 bases and at J to 1 base, leaving 4 bases not matched to a gene. Germline V lookup: CDR1 SGHRS, CDR2 YFSETQ.

This clonotype was observed at least ten times. The chain recombines TRBV11-2 with TRBJ2-7, with D hard to call. The germline V gene encodes CDR1 SGHAT and CDR2 FQNNGV. The CDR3 length is 12 residues. Trimming removed 1 base from V and 7 bases from J, with 8 bases in between. CDR3 DNA: TGTGCCAGCAGCTTAGTGACGGATGAGCAGTACTTC. Translating it yields CASSLVTDEQYF.

This clonotype has a count of ten or more. V usage is TRBV7-2 and J usage is TRBJ2-3; 8 bases agree with TRBD1. Germline CDR1 reads SGHTA; CDR2 reads FQGNSA. The trim removed 1 base at V and 4 bases at J, leaving 13 bases unmatched. The CDR3 consists of 18 residues. CDR3 nucleotide sequence: TGTGCCAGCAGCTTAGGGAGGCCCAGGGGGCGCTTAGCAGATACGCAGTATTTT. Encoded protein: CASSLGRPRGRLADTQYF.